Below, one TCR beta chain is given with its context. Its cognate antigen is unknown. The data belong to a study of blood T cells in healthy people across ages. Study-wide findings and caveats: CMV infection status of these donors was not known. Diversity of TCR beta per million T cells declined in a roughly linear way with age.

Germline V gene sequence: CDR1 DFQATT, CDR2 SNEGSKA (reference sequence). The CDR3 spans 14 residues. The V and J ends lost 6 bases and 5 bases, in that order; junction bases with no gene match: 6. The second PCR ran about 6 to 12 cycles with a sample-barcoded 5' primer and J-beta primers. A template-switch adaptor containing 12 random nucleotides labeled each cDNA molecule. TCRdb redid the calling of the 5' RACE reads with MiXCR, one entry per CDR3 protein. The table lists 850,000 to 950,000 distinct CDR3 sequences, more than 25% of them singletons. Sequencing was carried out using blood. This receptor was taken from a woman aged 80 or over in good health. The chain is built from TRBV20-1 and TRBJ2-1, with 11 positions matching TRBD2. This CDR3 reads CSATLAGVNNEQFF. The CDR3 nucleotides are TGCAGTGCCACACTAGCGGGAGTTAACAATGAGCAGTTCTTC.